Presented here are 18 T cell receptor beta chains from one specimen sequenced in a study of Graves' ophthalmopathy and Graves' hyperthyroidism. From RNA, the CDR3 regions of TCR beta chains were amplified and sequenced. RT-PCR with HTBI primers came first, then second-round multiplex PCR. One entry per CDR3 protein, called by TCRdb with MiXCR from the multiplex PCR reads. The profile covers more than 1,000,000 distinct CDR3 sequences, with about 38% appearing a single time and 11% taken by the ten largest. Input material: peripheral blood or thyroid tissue (not recorded which). The receptors come from an adult man with Graves' hyperthyroidism.

This clonotype was picked up many times. The chain recombines TRBV7-2 with TRBJ1-5; D perhaps matches TRBD1 (6 bases). The CDR3 contains 17 residues. Germline loops: CDR1 SGHTA, CDR2 FQGNSA. With 1 base removed from V and 2 bases from J, the gap between germline ends came to 15 bases. The CDR3 spells CASSLEGGQVGNQPQHF. DNA for the CDR3: TGTGCCAGCAGCTTAGAGGGGGGGCAGGTGGGCAATCAGCCCCAGCATTTT.

Regarding this clonotype: A much larger clone is a single base away; this may be a read error. The rearrangement uses TRBV9 and TRBJ1-1; a possible D gene is TRBD1 (6 bases). The length of the CDR3 is 15 residues. The V end was cut by 4 bases, the J end by 1 base, with 14 bases between. Germline V lookup: CDR1 SGDLS, CDR2 YYNGEE. CDR3 protein: CASSHRGRGNTEAFF. The CDR3 nucleotides are TGTGCCAGCAGCCATAGGGGCAGGGGGAACACTGAAGCTTTCTTT.

This clonotype appeared many times. The rearrangement uses TRBV7-9 and TRBJ1-6; the D is unclear. The CDR3 has 15 residues. V shed 4 bases and J shed 0 bases, with 7 bases lying between them. CDR1 SEHNR and CDR2 FQNEAQ come from the germline V gene (reference sequence). As DNA, the CDR3 is TGTGCCAGCAGCTCGGTGGACTCCTATAATTCACCCCTCCACTTT. Residues: CASSSVDSYNSPLHF.

This clonotype was observed a few times. The J gene is TRBJ1-3, the V gene TRBV7-2, with D uncertain. Per the germline V gene, CDR1 is SGHTA and CDR2 is FQGNSA. CDR3 size: 13 residues. V was cut by 5 bases and J by 7 bases, with 12 bases left in between. CDR3 sequence: CASSGRAENTIYF. Written as DNA, the CDR3 is TGTGCCAGCAGCGGGAGGGCGGAGAACACCATATATTTT.

This sequence joins TRBV25-1 and TRBJ1-2, with TRBD1 matching over 7 bases. This CDR3 region has 13 residues. The ends lost 8 bases at V and 7 bases at J; junction bases unmatched: 10. Germline V gene data show CDR1 as MGHDK and CDR2 as SYGVNS. CDR3 protein: CASVEQGVSGYTF. CDR3 coding DNA: TGTGCCAGCGTTGAGCAGGGGGTGAGTGGCTACACCTTC.

At least ten counts were recorded for this clonotype. V and J are TRBV13 and TRBJ1-1; TRBD1 might be the D (5 bases). The germline V gene encodes CDR1 PRHDT and CDR2 FYEKMQ (reference sequence). The CDR3 runs 13 residues. V lost 5 bases and J 6 bases, leaving 13 bases between the germline ends. The CDR3 DNA is TGTGCCAGCAGCGAGGGACCTAGCGCTGAAGCTTTCTTT. Protein sequence: CASSEGPSAEAFF. Full variable domain (rest looked up from reference TRBV13 and TRBJ1-1): AAGVIQSPRHLIKEKRETATLKCYPIPRHDTVYWYQQGPGQDPQFLISFYEKMQSDKGSIPDRFSAQQFSDYHSELNMSSLELGDSALYFCASSEGPSAEAFFGQGTRLTVV.

This clonotype showed up many times. This chain links TRBV5-1 with TRBJ1-5; D is uncertain. Trimming shortened V by 4 bases and J by 6 bases, and 14 bases separated the two germline ends. Germline CDR1 is SGHRS and CDR2 is YFSETQ. This CDR3 is built from 14 residues. The CDR3 DNA reads as TGCGCCAGCAGCGCATTTGAGGGAGGTCAGCCCCAGCATTTT. It is translated as CASSAFEGGQPQHF.

This clonotype was detected ten times or more. The chain is built from TRBV7-9 and TRBJ2-7, with D uncertain. The CDR3 length is 12 residues. V lost 3 bases and J lost 5, with 8 bases in between. Germline CDR1 reads SEHNR; CDR2 reads FQNEAQ (reference sequence). The CDR3 DNA sequence: TGTGCCAGCAGCTTGGACGGAGACGAGCAGTACTTC. Amino acids: CASSLDGDEQYF.

This rearrangement joins TRBV10-3 to TRBJ2-7; 8 bases are shared with TRBD2. V was pared by 10 bases and J by 3 bases, with 11 bases of the junction left unmatched. This CDR3 comprises 14 residues. Germline V gene lookup returns CDR1 ENHRY and CDR2 SYGVKD. CDR3 bases: TGTGCCACCAATTCACTAGCGGAAAACTACGAGCAGTACTTC. As protein: CATNSLAENYEQYF.

V usage is TRBV29-1 and J usage is TRBJ1-3; D gene ambiguous. Trimming left V 8 bases short and J 0 bases short, with 14 bases between. The germline gives CDR1 SQVTM, CDR2 ANQGSEA. The CDR3 runs 14 residues. This CDR3 reads CSTDHRGSGNTIYF. As DNA, the CDR3 is TGCAGCACCGACCATCGGGGCTCTGGAAACACCATATATTTT. The complete variable domain, with remaining parts taken from reference TRBV29-1 and TRBJ1-3, reads SAVISQKPSRDICQRGTSLTIQCQVDSQVTMMFWYRQQPGQSLTLIATANQGSEATYESGFVIDKFPISRPNLTFSTLTVSNMSPEDSSIYLCSTDHRGSGNTIYFGEGSWLTVV.

In its sample, this clonotype was seen once. A clone one base away is much larger, so this may be a read error. The conserved phenylalanine or tryptophan is not found at the CDR3 terminus, so this likely reflects a read error. V gene TRBV5-1 combines with J gene TRBJ1-4, with D possibly matching TRBD1 (5 bases). The CDR3 sequence is 14 residues long. With 3 bases removed from V and 7 bases from J, the gap between germline ends came to 13 bases. In germline, CDR1 is SGHRS, CDR2 YFSETQ. The CDR3 region has the DNA TGCGCCAGCAGCTCTCGGGGGTTCGGTGAAAAACTGTTTCTT. Its protein is CASSSRGFGEKLFL.

This chain joins TRBV5-1 and TRBJ1-1; 8 nucleotides align to TRBD1. The CDR3 runs 16 residues. In germline, CDR1 is SGHRS, CDR2 YFSETQ. J gave up 0 bases and V 6 bases, and 10 bases lay outside the gene matches. The CDR3 region has the DNA TGCGCCAGCAATCCAGGGGGCCGTGTTGTGAACACTGAAGCTTTCTTT. Translating gives CASNPGGRVVNTEAFF.

CDR3 sequence reads: CASSLDGSSNQPQHF. CDR3 in DNA: TGTGCCAGCAGCTTAGACGGGTCTAGCAATCAGCCCCAGCATTTT. J is TRBJ1-5 and V is TRBV7-2; D gene unclear. Trimming removed 1 base at V and 0 bases at J, with 7 bases between. The length of the CDR3 is 15 residues. Germline CDR1 reads SGHTA; CDR2 reads FQGNSA.

The chain joins TRBV30 to TRBJ1-5; 9 positions match TRBD1. This CDR3 comprises 19 residues. V trimming: 1 base; J trimming: 0 bases; junction bases outside the gene matches: 13. The V gene's germline CDR1 is GTSNPN and CDR2 SVGIG (reference sequence). The CDR3 DNA is TGTGCCTGGAGTGAGACCGAGACAGGGGGGAGAAATAGCAATCAGCCCCAGCATTTT. It codes for CAWSETETGGRNSNQPQHF.

This clonotype showed up many times. The genes are TRBV10-3 and TRBJ2-7; 9 bases line up with TRBD1. This CDR3 is built from 15 residues. Germline CDR1 reads ENHRY; CDR2 reads SYGVKD. The trim removed 5 bases at V and 5 bases at J, leaving 10 bases unmatched. As DNA, the CDR3 is TGTGCCATCAGTTACCGGGACAGGGTTTTCGACGAGCAGTACTTC. Translated: CAISYRDRVFDEQYF.

The chain uses TRBV20-1 and TRBJ1-1, with a possible D match to TRBD1 (5 bases). V lost 8 bases, J lost 0 bases, and 13 bases lay in between. This CDR3 is built from 13 residues. Germline values: CDR1 DFQATT, CDR2 SNEGSKA (reference sequence). This CDR3 is CSYRAGLNTEAFF. The CDR3 DNA sequence: TGCAGTTATCGGGCGGGGCTGAACACTGAAGCTTTCTTT.

This clonotype was seen repeatedly, ten times or more. J is TRBJ2-7 and V is TRBV14; tentative D call: TRBD1 (5 bases). The germline V gene encodes CDR1 SGHDN and CDR2 FVKESK. The CDR3 is 15 residues long. The V end was cut by 4 bases, the J end by 0 bases, with 13 bases between. The CDR3, as DNA: TGTGCCAGCAGCCTGCGGACAAAGAGCTCCTACGAGCAGTACTTC. Protein sequence: CASSLRTKSSYEQYF.

A few counts support this clonotype. This chain joins TRBV29-1 and TRBJ2-7; 10 nucleotides agree with TRBD2. Germline V CDR1 and CDR2: SQVTM, ANQGSEA. The CDR3 length is 16 residues. Trimming at V came to 1 base and at J to 3 bases, leaving 9 bases not matched to a gene. The CDR3 is CSVEGLAGDSGYEQYF. The CDR3 DNA is TGCAGCGTTGAAGGTCTAGCGGGAGACTCAGGCTACGAGCAGTACTTC.